Listed here is a single T cell receptor (beta chain). Its target is unknown. The CDR3 extends over 15 amino acids. After removal of 5 bases from V and 2 bases from J, the junction contained 6 bases not matched to a gene. Germline V lookup: CDR1 LNHDA, CDR2 SQIVND (reference sequence). The sample belongs to a study of OX40 agonist ivuxolimab in advanced cancers. For the study at large: Ivuxolimab, an agonistic anti-OX40 (CD134) antibody, was given to patients. Patients in the trial were receiving intravenous ivuxolimab every 2 weeks, at doses of 0.01 to 10 mg/kg.

Measured with immunoSEQ multiplex PCR; TCRdb has only the in-frame clones, and not every one. In the table there are about 28,000 clones, roughly 87% of which are singletons. Peripheral blood came from all dose cohorts at three timepoints. General study points: Not determined was the antigen specificity of the expanded peripheral T cells.

The sample was CD4+ or CD8+ T cells sorted from blood, taken in a trial of the OX40 agonist ivuxolimab. The receptor's source is an adult with an advanced solid tumor such as melanoma, head and neck, liver or kidney cancer. The chain employs TRBV19 and TRBJ2-7, with TRBD2 matching over 10 bases. The CDR3 DNA is TGTGCCAGTAGTCCGTCTAGCGGGAGTACCTACGAGCAGTACTTC. Translating it yields CASSPSSGSTYEQYF. The variable domain in full, with the rest retrieved from reference TRBV19 and TRBJ2-7, is DGGITQSPKYLFRKEGQNVTLSCEQNLNHDAMYWYRQDPGQGLRLIYYSQIVNDFQKGDIAEGYSVSREKKESFPLTVTSAQKNPTAFYLCASSPSSGSTYEQYFGPGTRLTVT.